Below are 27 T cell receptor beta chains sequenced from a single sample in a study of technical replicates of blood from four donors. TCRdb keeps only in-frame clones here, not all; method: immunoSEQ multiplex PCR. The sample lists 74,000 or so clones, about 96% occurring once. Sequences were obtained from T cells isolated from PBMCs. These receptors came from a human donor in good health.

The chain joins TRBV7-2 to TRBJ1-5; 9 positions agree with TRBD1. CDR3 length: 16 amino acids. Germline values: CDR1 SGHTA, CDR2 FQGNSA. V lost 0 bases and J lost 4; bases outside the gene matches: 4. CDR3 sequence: CASSLAGQGPNQPQHF. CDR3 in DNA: TGTGCCAGCAGCTTAGCAGGACAGGGGCCTAATCAGCCCCAGCATTTT.

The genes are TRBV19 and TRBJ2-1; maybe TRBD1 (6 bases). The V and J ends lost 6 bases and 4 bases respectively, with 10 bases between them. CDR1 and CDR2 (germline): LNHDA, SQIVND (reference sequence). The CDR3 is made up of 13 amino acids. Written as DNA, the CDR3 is TGTGCCAGTAGGGTAACAGGGTACAATGAGCAGTTCTTC. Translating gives CASRVTGYNEQFF.

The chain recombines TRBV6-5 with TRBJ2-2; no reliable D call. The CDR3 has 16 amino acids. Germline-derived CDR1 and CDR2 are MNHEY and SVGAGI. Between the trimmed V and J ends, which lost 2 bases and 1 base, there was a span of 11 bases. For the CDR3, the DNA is TGTGCCAGCAGTTACGTTTTTCCGCGGAACACCGGGGAGCTGTTTTTT. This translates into CASSYVFPRNTGELFF.

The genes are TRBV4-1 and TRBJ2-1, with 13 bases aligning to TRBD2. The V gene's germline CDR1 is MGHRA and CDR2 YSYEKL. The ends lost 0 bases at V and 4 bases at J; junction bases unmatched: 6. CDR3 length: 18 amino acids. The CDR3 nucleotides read TGCGCCAGCAGCCAAGAGGGACTAGCGGGATCCTTATACAATGAGCAGTTCTTC. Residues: CASSQEGLAGSLYNEQFF.

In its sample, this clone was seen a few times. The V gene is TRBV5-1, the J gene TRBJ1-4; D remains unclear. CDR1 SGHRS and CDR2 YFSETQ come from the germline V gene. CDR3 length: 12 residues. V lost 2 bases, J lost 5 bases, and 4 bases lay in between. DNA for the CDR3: TGCGCCAGCAGCTTACAGAATGAAAAACTGTTTTTT. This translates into CASSLQNEKLFF.

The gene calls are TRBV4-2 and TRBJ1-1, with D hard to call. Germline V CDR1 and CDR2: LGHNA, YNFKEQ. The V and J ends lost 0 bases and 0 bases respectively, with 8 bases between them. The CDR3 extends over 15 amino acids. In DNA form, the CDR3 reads TGTGCCAGCAGCCAAGAACCAGCGATGAACACTGAAGCTTTCTTT. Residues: CASSQEPAMNTEAFF.

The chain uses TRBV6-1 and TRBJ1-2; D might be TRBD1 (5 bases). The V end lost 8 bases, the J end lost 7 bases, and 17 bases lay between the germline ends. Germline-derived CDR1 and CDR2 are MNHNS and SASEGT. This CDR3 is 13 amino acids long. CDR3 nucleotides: TGTGCCAGCTCCCCCCGGGTGGGGCTTGGCTACACCTTC. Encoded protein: CASSPRVGLGYTF.

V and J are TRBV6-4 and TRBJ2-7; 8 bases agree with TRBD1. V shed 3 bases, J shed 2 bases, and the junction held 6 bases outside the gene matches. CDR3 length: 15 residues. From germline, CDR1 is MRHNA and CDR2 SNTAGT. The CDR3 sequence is CASSERGQGPYEQYF. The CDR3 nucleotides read TGTGCCAGCAGTGAAAGAGGACAGGGCCCCTACGAGCAGTACTTC.

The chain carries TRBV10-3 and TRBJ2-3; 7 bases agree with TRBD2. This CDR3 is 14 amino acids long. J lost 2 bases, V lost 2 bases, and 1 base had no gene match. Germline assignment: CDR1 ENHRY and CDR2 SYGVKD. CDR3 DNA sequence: TGTGCCATCAGTGAGGAGCGGGACACAGATACGCAGTATTTT. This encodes CAISEERDTDTQYF.

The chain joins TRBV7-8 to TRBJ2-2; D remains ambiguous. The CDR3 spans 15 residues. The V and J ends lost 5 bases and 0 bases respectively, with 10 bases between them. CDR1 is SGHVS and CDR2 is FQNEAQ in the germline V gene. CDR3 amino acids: CASSPMRANTGELFF. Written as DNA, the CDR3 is TGTGCCAGCAGCCCCATGCGAGCGAACACCGGGGAGCTGTTTTTT. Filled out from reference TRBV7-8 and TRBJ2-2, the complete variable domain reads GAGVSQSPRYKVAKRGQDVALRCDPISGHVSLFWYQQALGQGPEFLTYFQNEAQLDKSGLPSDRFFAERPEGSVSTLKIQRTQQEDSAVYLCASSPMRANTGELFFGEGSRLTVL.

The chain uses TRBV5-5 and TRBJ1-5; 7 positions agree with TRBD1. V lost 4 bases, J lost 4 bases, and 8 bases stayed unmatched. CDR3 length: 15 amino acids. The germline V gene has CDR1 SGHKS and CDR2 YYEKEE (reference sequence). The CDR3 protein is CASSRTGTVNQPQHF. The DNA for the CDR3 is TGTGCCAGCAGCCGTACCGGGACAGTAAATCAGCCCCAGCATTTT.

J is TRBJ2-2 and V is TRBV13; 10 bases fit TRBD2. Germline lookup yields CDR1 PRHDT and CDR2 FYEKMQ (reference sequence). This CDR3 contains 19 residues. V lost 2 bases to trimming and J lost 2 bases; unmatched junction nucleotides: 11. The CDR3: CASSLLVRTSGFNTGELFF. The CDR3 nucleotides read TGTGCCAGCAGCTTATTAGTTCGGACTAGCGGATTTAACACCGGGGAGCTGTTTTTT.

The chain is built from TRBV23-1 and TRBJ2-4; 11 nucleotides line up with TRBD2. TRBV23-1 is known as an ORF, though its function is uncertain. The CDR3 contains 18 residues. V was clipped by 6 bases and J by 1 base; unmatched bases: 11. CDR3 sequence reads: CASSPLAGERGAKNIQYF. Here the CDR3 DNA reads TGCGCCAGCAGCCCACTAGCGGGAGAACGGGGGGCCAAAAACATTCAGTACTTC.

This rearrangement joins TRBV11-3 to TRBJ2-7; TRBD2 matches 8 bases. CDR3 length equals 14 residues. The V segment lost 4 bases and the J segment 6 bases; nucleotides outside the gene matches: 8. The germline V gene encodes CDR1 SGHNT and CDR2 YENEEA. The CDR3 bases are TGTGCCAGCAGCTCTATTGGACTAGCCCGCGAGCAGTACTTC. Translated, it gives CASSSIGLAREQYF.

The CDR3 DNA follows: TGTGCCAGCAGCCAAGATCCCCTAGCGGGAGGTGGATCAACAGATACGCAGTATTTT. Translating gives CASSQDPLAGGGSTDTQYF. The rearrangement joins TRBV4-2 to TRBJ2-3; 11 bases line up with TRBD2. CDR1 is LGHNA, CDR2 YNFKEQ, per germline. This CDR3 has 19 residues. V lost 0 bases, J lost 3 bases, and 11 bases stayed unmatched.

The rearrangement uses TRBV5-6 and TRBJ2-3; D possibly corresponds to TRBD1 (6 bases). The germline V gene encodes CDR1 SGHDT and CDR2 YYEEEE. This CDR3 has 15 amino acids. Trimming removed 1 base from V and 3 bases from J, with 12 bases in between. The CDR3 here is CASSLLGALTDTQYF. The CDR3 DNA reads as TGTGCCAGCAGCTTGTTGGGGGCGCTGACAGATACGCAGTATTTT.

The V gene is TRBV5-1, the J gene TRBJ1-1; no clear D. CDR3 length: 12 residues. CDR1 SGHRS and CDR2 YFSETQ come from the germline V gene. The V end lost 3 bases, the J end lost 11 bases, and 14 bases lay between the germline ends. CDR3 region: CASSSLSREAFF. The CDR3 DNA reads TGCGCCAGCAGCTCCCTCTCTCGGGAGGCTTTCTTT.

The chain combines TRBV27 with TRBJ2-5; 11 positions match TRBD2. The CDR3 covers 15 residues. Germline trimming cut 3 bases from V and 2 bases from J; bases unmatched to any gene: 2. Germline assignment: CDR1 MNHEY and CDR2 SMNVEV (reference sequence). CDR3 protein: CASSFIAGGQETQYF. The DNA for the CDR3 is TGTGCCAGCAGTTTCATAGCGGGAGGGCAAGAGACCCAGTACTTC.

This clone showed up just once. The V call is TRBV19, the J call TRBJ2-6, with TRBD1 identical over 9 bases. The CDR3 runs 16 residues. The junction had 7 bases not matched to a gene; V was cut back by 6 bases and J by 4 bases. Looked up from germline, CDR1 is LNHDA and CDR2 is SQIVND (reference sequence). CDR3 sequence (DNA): TGTGCCAGTAGCCAGACAGGGGGATCCGGGGCCAACGTCCTGACTTTC. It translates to CASSQTGGSGANVLTF.

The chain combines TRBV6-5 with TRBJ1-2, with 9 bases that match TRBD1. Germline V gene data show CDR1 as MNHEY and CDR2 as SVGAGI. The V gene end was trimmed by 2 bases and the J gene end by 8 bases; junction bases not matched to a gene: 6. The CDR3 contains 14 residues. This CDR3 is CASSYAGTGLGYTF. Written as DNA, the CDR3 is TGTGCCAGCAGTTACGCCGGGACAGGGTTGGGCTACACCTTC.

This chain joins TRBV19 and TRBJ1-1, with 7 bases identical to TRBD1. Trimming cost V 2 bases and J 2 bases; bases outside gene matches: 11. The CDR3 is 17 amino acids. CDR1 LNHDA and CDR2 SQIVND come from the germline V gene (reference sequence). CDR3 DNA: TGTGCCAGTAGTATACAGATTGAGACAGGGCCAAACACTGAAGCTTTCTTT. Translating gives CASSIQIETGPNTEAFF.

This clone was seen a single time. The CDR3 reads CASSSSREGGYTF. Here the CDR3 DNA reads TGTGCCAGCAGTTCATCCCGGGAAGGTGGCTACACCTTC. The chain carries TRBV6-6 and TRBJ1-2, with D unclear. V gave up 4 bases and J gave up 7 bases, with 13 bases separating them. The CDR3 consists of 13 residues. Germline assignment: CDR1 MNHNY and CDR2 SVGAGI (reference sequence).

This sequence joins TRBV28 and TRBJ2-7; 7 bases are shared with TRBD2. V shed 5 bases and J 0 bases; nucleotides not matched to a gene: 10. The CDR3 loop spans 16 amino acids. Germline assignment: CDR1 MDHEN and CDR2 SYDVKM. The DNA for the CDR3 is TGTGCCAGCAGTCCCTATAGCGGGTCCCACTCCTACGAGCAGTACTTC. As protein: CASSPYSGSHSYEQYF.

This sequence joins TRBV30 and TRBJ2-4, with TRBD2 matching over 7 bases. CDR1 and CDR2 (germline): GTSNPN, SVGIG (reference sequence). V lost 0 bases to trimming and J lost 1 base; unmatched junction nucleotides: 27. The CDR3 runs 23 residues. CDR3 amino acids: CAWSVDRFSILASERGAKNIQYF. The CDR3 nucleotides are TGTGCCTGGAGTGTAGATCGATTCTCCATACTAGCGTCTGAGAGGGGCGCCAAAAACATTCAGTACTTC.

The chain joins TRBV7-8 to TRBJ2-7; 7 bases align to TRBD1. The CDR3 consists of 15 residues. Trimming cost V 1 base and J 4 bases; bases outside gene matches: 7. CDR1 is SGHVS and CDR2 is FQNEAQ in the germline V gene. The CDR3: CASSLEGALEYEQYF. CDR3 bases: TGTGCCAGCAGCTTAGAGGGGGCCCTGGAATACGAGCAGTACTTC.

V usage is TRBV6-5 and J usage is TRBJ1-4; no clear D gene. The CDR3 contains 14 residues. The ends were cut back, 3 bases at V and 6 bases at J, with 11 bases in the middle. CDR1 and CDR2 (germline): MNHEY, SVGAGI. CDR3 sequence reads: CASSYRKGDEKLFF. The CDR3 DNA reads TGTGCCAGCAGTTATCGGAAGGGAGATGAAAAACTGTTTTTT.

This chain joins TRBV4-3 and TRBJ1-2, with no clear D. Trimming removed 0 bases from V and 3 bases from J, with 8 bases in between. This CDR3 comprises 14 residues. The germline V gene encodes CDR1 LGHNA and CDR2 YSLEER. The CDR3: CASSQEWSHYGYTF. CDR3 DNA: TGCGCCAGCAGCCAAGAATGGAGCCACTATGGCTACACCTTC.